These T cell receptor beta chains were read from a single sample in a study of control samples from healthy donors and cancer patients. The data were produced by immunoSEQ multiplex PCR, yet TCRdb's version contains in-frame clones alone and is incomplete. The repertoire consists of about 160,000 clones, with around 96% occurring once and the leading ten covering under 1.2%. Sequenced material: blood. These receptors were taken from a woman aged 30 to 39 in good health. CDR3s leave out the opening cysteine and the closing phenylalanine or tryptophan. Each record gives: V gene, CDR3 protein.

TRBV5-1	ASSPRASGGDEQY
TRBV6-4	ASSESATGGQETQY
TRBV11-2	ASSLNGGRTWT
TRBV4-2	ASSQVETGYNEQF
TRBV7-6	ASSLAQGGRYNEQF
TRBV12-3/TRBV12-4	ASSPIAWQPQH
TRBV30	AWTPGVNEKLF
TRBV28	ASSLLESSYNEQF
TRBV18	ASSPPPGGPNTEAF
TRBV19	ASSSQGAGSPLH
TRBV9	ASSPYLGSYEQY
TRBV5-1	ASSAGTSGGLISTDTQY
TRBV9	ASSPHYRDEQY
TRBV28	ASRSGTANYGYT
TRBV6-1	ASSALSAWNTGELF
TRBV2	ASSADTLYGYT
TRBV6-2/TRBV6-3	ASSYATSGSIPLYEQY
TRBV7-9	ASSLYFGQGLDQPQH
TRBV19	ASSILGSNTGELF
TRBV19	ASSSTGINYEQY
TRBV29-1	SVVGGSVEETQY
TRBV9	ASSYKEGVQF
TRBV6-5	ASTQGQGKTAQH
TRBV4-2	ASSQDPPGRSYNEQF
TRBV6-6	ASSYSADSPLH
TRBV30	AWSPRTSGLTDTQY
TRBV4-1	ASSQDWGQGGYNEQF
TRBV24-1	ATSQENYGHT
TRBV12-3/TRBV12-4	ASSPRRGNGYT
TRBV19	ASSPLGIEAF
TRBV5-4	ASSLGDSYNEQF
TRBV9	ASSEGLSYNEQF
TRBV7-2	ASSLVAATQY
TRBV6-6	ASSYSEGATGELF
TRBV19	ASSITPGGFNEQF
TRBV4-2	ASSQAGTGLSYEQY
TRBV2	ATNREWSNEKLF
TRBV6-5	ASSPGQGGSPLH
TRBV11-2	ASSLGGRGKSNQPQH
TRBV28	ASSLDGTEAF
TRBV24-1	ATSDSGTYNEQF
TRBV5-4	ASRETLLGSPLH
TRBV6-4	ASSGGRRATNEKLF
TRBV5-1	ASSLGDSSYNEQF
TRBV5-1	ASSLVDRNTEAF